The next 5 T cell receptor beta chains were all read from a single sample in a study of TIL therapy for anti-PD-1-resistant metastatic lung cancer. Documented time point: pre-treatment sample, taken before nivolumab and TIL therapy. This was the immunoSEQ v3 assay. Clones were read by immunoSEQ multiplex PCR, and TCRdb kept only the in-frame ones, dropping some. The data show about 32,000 clones, with about 70% seen just once and 2.5% to 3% held by the top ten. Sequences were derived from blood, sampled at baseline. Receptor source: a woman aged 30 to 85 with non-small cell lung cancer.

CDR3 region: CASSRPVYGYTF. DNA of the CDR3: TGTGCCAGCAGCCGTCCAGTGTATGGCTACACCTTC. The chain is built from TRBV7-9 and TRBJ1-2, with D uncertain. V dropped 5 bases and J dropped 5 bases, with 9 bases sitting between them. CDR1 is SEHNR and CDR2 is FQNEAQ in the germline V gene (reference sequence). This CDR3 comprises 12 residues. The full variable domain, with the rest looked up from reference TRBV7-9 and TRBJ1-2, is DTGVSQNPRHKITKRGQNVTFRCDPISEHNRLYWYRQTLGQGPEFLTYFQNEAQLEKSRLLSDRFSAERPKGSFSTLEIQRTEQGDSAMYLCASSRPVYGYTFGSGTRLTVV.

The rearrangement uses TRBV13 and TRBJ2-7; D is perhaps TRBD1 (7 bases). Germline V CDR1 and CDR2: PRHDT, FYEKMQ (reference sequence). Trimming removed 0 bases from V and 2 bases from J, with 11 bases in between. The CDR3 has 15 amino acids. Here the CDR3 DNA reads TGTGCCAGCAGCTTAGGAGGAGGGACAGCCTACGAGCAGTACTTC. This encodes CASSLGGGTAYEQYF.

The chain uses TRBV5-4 and TRBJ2-1; D might be TRBD2 (5 bases). The germline CDR1 and CDR2 sequences are SGHNT and YYREEE (reference sequence). The germline V and J ends were trimmed by 2 bases and 9 bases, with 18 bases remaining between them. The CDR3 loop spans 15 amino acids. CDR3 bases: TGTGCCAGCAGCTTCATTGGGCTAGGAGGAAGTGAGCAGTTCTTC. Protein: CASSFIGLGGSEQFF. Variable domain in full (rest from reference TRBV5-4 and TRBJ2-1): ETGVTQSPTHLIKTRGQQVTLRCSSQSGHNTVSWYQQALGQGPQFIFQYYREEENGRGNFPPRFSGLQFPNYSSELNVNALELDDSALYLCASSFIGLGGSEQFFGPGTRLTVL.

The CDR3 spells CASSLARLGYAGELFF. The CDR3 DNA follows: TGCGCCAGCAGCTTGGCCAGGCTAGGATACGCCGGGGAGCTGTTTTTT. The V and J genes are TRBV5-1 and TRBJ2-2; D is ambiguous. Germline lookup yields CDR1 SGHRS and CDR2 YFSETQ. The CDR3 has 16 residues. The V end lost 0 bases, the J end lost 6 bases, and 15 bases lay between the germline ends.

V gene TRBV5-1 combines with J gene TRBJ2-2, with D possibly being TRBD1 or TRBD2 (6 bases each). The CDR3 consists of 15 residues. V gave up 4 bases and J gave up 1 base, with 11 bases separating them. Germline V gene lookup returns CDR1 SGHRS and CDR2 YFSETQ. The CDR3 nucleotides read TGCGCCAGCAGCACAGGGACTTGGAACACCGGGGAGCTGTTTTTT. Protein: CASSTGTWNTGELFF.